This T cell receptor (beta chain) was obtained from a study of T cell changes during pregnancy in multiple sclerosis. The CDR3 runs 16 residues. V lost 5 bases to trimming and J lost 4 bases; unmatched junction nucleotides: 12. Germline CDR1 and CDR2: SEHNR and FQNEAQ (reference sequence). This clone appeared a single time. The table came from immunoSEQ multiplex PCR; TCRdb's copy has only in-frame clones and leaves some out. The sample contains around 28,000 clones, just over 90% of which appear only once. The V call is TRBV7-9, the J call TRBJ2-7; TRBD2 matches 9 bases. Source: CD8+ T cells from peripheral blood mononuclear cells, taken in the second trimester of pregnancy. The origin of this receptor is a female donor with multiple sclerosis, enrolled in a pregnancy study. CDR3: CASSPPHGLASYEQYF. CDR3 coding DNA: TGTGCCAGCAGCCCTCCTCATGGACTAGCGAGTTACGAGCAGTACTTC.